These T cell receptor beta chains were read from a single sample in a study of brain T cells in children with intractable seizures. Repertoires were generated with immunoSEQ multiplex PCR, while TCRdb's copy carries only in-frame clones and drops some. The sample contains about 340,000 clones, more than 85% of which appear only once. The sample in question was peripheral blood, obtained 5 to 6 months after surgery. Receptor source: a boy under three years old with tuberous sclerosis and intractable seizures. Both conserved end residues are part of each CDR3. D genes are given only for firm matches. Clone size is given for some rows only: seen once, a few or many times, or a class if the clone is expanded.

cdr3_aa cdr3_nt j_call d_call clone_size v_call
CSVQAGVDNEQFF TGCAGCGTCCAAGCGGGAGTTGACAATGAGCAGTTCTTC TRBJ2-1 TRBD2 . TRBV29-1
CASSYHRTDTQYF TGTGCCAGCAGTTACCACCGCACAGATACGCAGTATTTT TRBJ2-3 . . TRBV6-5
CASSLGVRIDTEAFF TGTGCCAGCAGCTTGGGGGTAAGGATCGACACTGAAGCTTTCTTT TRBJ1-1 . few TRBV7-9
CASSFGAYEQYF TGTGCCAGCAGCTTCGGGGCCTACGAGCAGTACTTC TRBJ2-7 . . TRBV7-9
CASRGEDEQYF TGTGCCAGCCGGGGGGAAGACGAGCAGTACTTC TRBJ2-7 TRBD2 . TRBV6-5
CATSPRQGNYGYTF TGTGCCACCAGCCCTCGACAGGGAAACTATGGCTACACCTTC TRBJ1-2 TRBD1 . TRBV24-1
CASSQSGNYGYTF TGTGCCAGCAGCCAATCGGGGAACTATGGCTACACCTTC TRBJ1-2 . . TRBV3-1/TRBV3-2
CASSFLGSPLHF TGTGCCAGCAGTTTCCTTGGTTCACCCCTCCACTTT TRBJ1-6 . . TRBV27
CASSRHSGTSSSGELFF TGCGCCAGCAGCCGACACTCCGGGACTAGCAGTTCCGGGGAGCTGTTTTTT TRBJ2-2 TRBD2 . TRBV4-1
CASSYSHSSYNEQFF TGTGCCAGCAGTTACTCCCACAGCTCCTACAATGAGCAGTTCTTC TRBJ2-1 . once TRBV6-5
CASSQVGGGADTQYF TGTGCCAGCAGCCAAGTAGGTGGGGGGGCAGATACGCAGTATTTT TRBJ2-3 TRBD2 once TRBV3-1/TRBV3-2
CASSFDSSYEQYF TGTGCCAGCAGCTTCGACAGCTCCTACGAGCAGTACTTC TRBJ2-7 . . TRBV5-6
CASSKLTAGTAGDIQYF TGTGCCAGCAGCAAACTAACAGCCGGGACGGCGGGAGACATTCAGTACTTC TRBJ2-4 TRBD2 . TRBV7-9
CATGQGINTDTQYF TGTGCCACCGGACAGGGGATTAACACAGATACGCAGTATTTT TRBJ2-3 TRBD1 once TRBV2
CATVRQEANTGELFF TGTGCCACCGTGCGACAGGAGGCGAACACCGGGGAGCTGTTTTTT TRBJ2-2 . . TRBV24-1
CASSSLAGGAGELFF TGTGCCAGCAGCTCCTTAGCGGGAGGAGCCGGGGAGCTGTTTTTT TRBJ2-2 TRBD2 once TRBV7-9
CSVGGRGKLFF TGCAGCGTTGGAGGTAGAGGAAAACTGTTTTTT TRBJ1-4 . . TRBV29-1
CASSQGGGRGSGNTIYF TGCGCCAGCAGCCAAGGGGGGGGACGTGGGTCTGGAAACACCATATATTTT TRBJ1-3 . . TRBV4-1
CSVVEVGGGWNEQFF TGCAGCGTTGTCGAAGTGGGGGGAGGGTGGAATGAGCAGTTCTTC TRBJ2-1 TRBD2 . TRBV29-1
CASRPMDREGYTF TGTGCCAGTAGGCCCATGGACAGGGAAGGCTACACCTTC TRBJ1-2 TRBD1 . TRBV19
CASSEDHRAGELFF TGTGCCAGCAGTGAAGATCACAGGGCCGGGGAGCTGTTTTTT TRBJ2-2 . . TRBV6-1
CASSAWTGTADNEQFF TGTGCCAGCAGCGCTTGGACAGGGACGGCGGACAATGAGCAGTTCTTC TRBJ2-1 TRBD1 . TRBV9
CATAGGSNSYEQYF TGTGCCACCGCAGGCGGGAGCAACTCCTACGAGCAGTACTTC TRBJ2-7 TRBD2 . TRBV6-5
CASSLTRDRATEAFF TGTGCCAGCAGCTTAACTCGGGACAGGGCCACTGAAGCTTTCTTT TRBJ1-1 TRBD1 . TRBV7-3
CASIGSGQGTEAFF TGTGCCAGCATCGGCTCCGGGCAAGGTACTGAAGCTTTCTTT TRBJ1-1 . few TRBV7-2
CASSFRLDNEQFF TGTGCCAGCAGTTTTAGACTTGATAATGAGCAGTTCTTC TRBJ2-1 . . TRBV6-4
CASSQDRVSYNEQFF TGTGCCAGCAGCCAAGATCGGGTCAGCTACAATGAGCAGTTCTTC TRBJ2-1 . . TRBV4-2
CASSRSGGASGTGELFF TGTGCCAGCAGCCGTAGCGGGGGCGCATCCGGGACCGGGGAGCTGTTTTTT TRBJ2-2 TRBD2 . TRBV3-1/TRBV3-2
CASSLAGETQYF TGTGCCAGCAGCCTAGCGGGGGAGACCCAGTACTTC TRBJ2-5 TRBD2 once TRBV3-1/TRBV3-2
CASSVFGSGATVYEQFF TGTGCCAGCAGCGTATTTGGTAGCGGGGCCACTGTGTATGAGCAGTTCTTC TRBJ2-1 TRBD2 . TRBV9
CASSLRIGTEAFF TGTGCCAGCAGCTTAAGGATAGGGACAGAAGCTTTCTTT TRBJ1-1 . once TRBV13
CATSLADTQYF TGTGCCACCAGTCTGGCAGATACGCAGTATTTT TRBJ2-3 . . TRBV24-1
CASGYQGSNQPQHF TGTGCCAGCGGATATCAGGGAAGCAATCAGCCCCAGCATTTT TRBJ1-5 . . TRBV28
CASSDLQGARSGNTIYF TGTGCCAGCAGCGATCTCCAGGGGGCGCGATCTGGAAACACCATATATTTT TRBJ1-3 TRBD1 . TRBV27
CATSDSARTDRGQFYGYTF TGTGCCACCAGTGACTCCGCCCGAACGGACAGGGGACAATTCTATGGCTACACCTTC TRBJ1-2 TRBD1 . TRBV24-1
CAKQRDGNTGELFF TGTGCCAAACAGCGGGACGGGAACACCGGGGAGCTGTTTTTT TRBJ2-2 TRBD2 . TRBV2
CASEDRHRAGNTIYF TGTGCCAGCGAGGACAGACACCGGGCTGGAAACACCATATATTTT TRBJ1-3 . . TRBV19
CASSRDRSNYGYTF TGTGCCAGCAGTCGGGACAGGAGCAACTATGGCTACACCTTC TRBJ1-2 TRBD1 . TRBV6-5
CASSLYNEQFF TGTGCCAGCAGTCTATACAATGAGCAGTTCTTC TRBJ2-1 . . TRBV27
CASSQASSQETQYF TGTGCCAGCAGCCAAGCGAGCAGTCAAGAGACCCAGTACTTC TRBJ2-5 . . TRBV3-1/TRBV3-2
CASSQSDQLSYEQYF TGTGCCAGCAGCCAATCAGACCAACTGTCTTACGAGCAGTACTTC TRBJ2-7 . . TRBV16
CASSYSRGRGAEAFF TGTGCCAGCAGTTACTCGAGAGGCAGGGGGGCTGAAGCTTTCTTT TRBJ1-1 TRBD1 . TRBV6-5
CASSQEPPGRRRISTDTQYF TGTGCCAGCAGCCAAGAACCCCCCGGCCGTAGGCGGATTAGCACAGATACGCAGTATTTT TRBJ2-3 . . TRBV4-2
CASSLVPGSSYNEQFF TGTGCCAGCAGCTTAGTACCAGGGAGCTCCTACAATGAGCAGTTCTTC TRBJ2-1 . . TRBV7-2
CASSFAGSTGANVLTF TGTGCCAGCAGTTTTGCAGGGTCTACTGGGGCCAACGTCCTGACTTTC TRBJ2-6 . . TRBV28